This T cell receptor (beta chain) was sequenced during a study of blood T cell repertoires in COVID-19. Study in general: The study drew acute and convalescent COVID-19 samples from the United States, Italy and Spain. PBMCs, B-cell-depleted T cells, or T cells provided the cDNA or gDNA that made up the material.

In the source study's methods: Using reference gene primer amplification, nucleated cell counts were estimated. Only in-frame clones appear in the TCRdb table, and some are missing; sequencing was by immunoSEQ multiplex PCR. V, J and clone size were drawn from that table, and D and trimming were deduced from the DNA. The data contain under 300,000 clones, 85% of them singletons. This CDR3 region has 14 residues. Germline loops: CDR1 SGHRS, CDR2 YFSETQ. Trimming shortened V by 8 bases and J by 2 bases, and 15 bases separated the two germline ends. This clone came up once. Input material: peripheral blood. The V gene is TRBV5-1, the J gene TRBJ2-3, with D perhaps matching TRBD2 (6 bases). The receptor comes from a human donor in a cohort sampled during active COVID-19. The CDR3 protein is CASSPSGDTDTQYF. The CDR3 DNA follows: TGCGCCAGTTCGCCGTCGGGGGACACAGATACGCAGTATTTT. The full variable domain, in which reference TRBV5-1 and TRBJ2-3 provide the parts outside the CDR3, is KAGVTQTPRYLIKTRGQQVTLSCSPISGHRSVSWYQQTPGQGLQFLFEYFSETQRNKGNFPGRFSGRQFSNSRSEMNVSTLELGDSALYLCASSPSGDTDTQYFGPGTRLTVL.